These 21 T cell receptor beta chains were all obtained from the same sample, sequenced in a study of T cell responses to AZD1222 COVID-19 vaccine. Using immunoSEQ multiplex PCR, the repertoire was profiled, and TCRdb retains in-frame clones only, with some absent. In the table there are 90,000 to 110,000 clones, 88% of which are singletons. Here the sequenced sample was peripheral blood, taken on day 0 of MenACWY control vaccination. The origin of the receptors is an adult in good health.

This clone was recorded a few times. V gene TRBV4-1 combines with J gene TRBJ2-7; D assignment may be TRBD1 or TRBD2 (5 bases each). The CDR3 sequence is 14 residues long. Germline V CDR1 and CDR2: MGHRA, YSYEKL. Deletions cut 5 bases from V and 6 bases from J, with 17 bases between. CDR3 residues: CASSLGPALSEQYF. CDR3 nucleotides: TGCGCCAGCAGCTTGGGACCGGCGCTGAGCGAGCAGTACTTC.

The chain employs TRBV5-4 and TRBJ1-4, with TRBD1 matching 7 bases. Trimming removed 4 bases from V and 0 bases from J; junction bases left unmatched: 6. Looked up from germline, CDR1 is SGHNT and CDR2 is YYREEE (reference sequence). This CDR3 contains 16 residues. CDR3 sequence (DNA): TGTGCCAGCAGCCGCGGGACAGATGCAACTAATGAAAAACTGTTTTTT. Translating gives CASSRGTDATNEKLFF.

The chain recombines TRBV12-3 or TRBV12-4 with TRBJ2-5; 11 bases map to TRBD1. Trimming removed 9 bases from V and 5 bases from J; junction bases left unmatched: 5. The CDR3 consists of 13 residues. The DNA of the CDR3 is TGTGCCAGTGGACAGGGGGCCGGGGAGACCCAGTACTTC. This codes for CASGQGAGETQYF.

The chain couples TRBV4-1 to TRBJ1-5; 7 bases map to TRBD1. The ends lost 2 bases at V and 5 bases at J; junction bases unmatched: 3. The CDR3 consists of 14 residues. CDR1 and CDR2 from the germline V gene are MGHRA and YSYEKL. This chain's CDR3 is CASSQTGTDQPQHF. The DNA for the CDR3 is TGCGCCAGCAGCCAAACCGGGACAGATCAGCCCCAGCATTTT.

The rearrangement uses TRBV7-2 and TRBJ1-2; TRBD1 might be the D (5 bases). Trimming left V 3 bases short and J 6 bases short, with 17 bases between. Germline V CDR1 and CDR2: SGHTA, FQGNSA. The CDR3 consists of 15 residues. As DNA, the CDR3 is TGTGCCAGCAGCTTTTCAGAGGGGATGATGGATGGCTACACCTTC. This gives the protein CASSFSEGMMDGYTF.

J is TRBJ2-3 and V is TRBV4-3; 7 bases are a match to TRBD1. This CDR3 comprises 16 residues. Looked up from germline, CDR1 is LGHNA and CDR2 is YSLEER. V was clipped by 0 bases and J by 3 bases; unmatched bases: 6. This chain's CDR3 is CASSQDGAGGTDTQYF. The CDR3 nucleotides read TGCGCCAGCAGCCAAGACGGGGCAGGGGGAACAGATACGCAGTATTTT.

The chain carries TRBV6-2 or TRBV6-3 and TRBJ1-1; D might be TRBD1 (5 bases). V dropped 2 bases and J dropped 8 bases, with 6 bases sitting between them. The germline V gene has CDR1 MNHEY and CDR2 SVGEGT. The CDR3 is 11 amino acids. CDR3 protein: CASSYGAEAFF. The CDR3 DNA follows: TGTGCCAGCAGTTACGGGGCAGAAGCTTTCTTT.

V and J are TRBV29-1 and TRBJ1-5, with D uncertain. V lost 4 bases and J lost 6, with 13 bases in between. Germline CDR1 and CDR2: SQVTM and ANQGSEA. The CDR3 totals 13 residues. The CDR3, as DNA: TGCAGCGTTGCCTACAGTACCCCTCAGCCCCAGCATTTT. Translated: CSVAYSTPQPQHF.

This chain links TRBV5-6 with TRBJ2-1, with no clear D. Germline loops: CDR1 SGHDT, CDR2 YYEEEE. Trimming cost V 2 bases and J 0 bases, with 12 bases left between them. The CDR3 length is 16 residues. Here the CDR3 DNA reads TGTGCCAGCAGCTTCGAGGCCTACTTCTCCTACAATGAGCAGTTCTTC. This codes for CASSFEAYFSYNEQFF.

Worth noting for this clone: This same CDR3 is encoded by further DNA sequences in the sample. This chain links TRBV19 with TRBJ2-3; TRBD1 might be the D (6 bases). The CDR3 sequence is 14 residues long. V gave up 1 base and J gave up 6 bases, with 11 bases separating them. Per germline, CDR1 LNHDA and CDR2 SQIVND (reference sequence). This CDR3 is CASSIGGGGDTQYF. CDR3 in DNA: TGTGCCAGTAGTATAGGTGGGGGCGGGGATACGCAGTATTTT.

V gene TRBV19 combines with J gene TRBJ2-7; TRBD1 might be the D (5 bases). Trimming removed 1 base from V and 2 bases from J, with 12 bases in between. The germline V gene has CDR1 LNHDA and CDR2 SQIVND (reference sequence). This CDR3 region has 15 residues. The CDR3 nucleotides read TGTGCCAGTAGTATAGGGGGCACCGGACCCTACGAGCAGTACTTC. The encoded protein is CASSIGGTGPYEQYF.

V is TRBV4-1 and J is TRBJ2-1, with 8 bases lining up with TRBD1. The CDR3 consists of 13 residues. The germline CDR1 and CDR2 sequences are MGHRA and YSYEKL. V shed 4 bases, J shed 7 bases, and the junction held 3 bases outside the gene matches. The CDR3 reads CASSRGQGNEQFF. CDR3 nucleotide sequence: TGCGCCAGCAGCCGAGGACAGGGTAATGAGCAGTTCTTC.

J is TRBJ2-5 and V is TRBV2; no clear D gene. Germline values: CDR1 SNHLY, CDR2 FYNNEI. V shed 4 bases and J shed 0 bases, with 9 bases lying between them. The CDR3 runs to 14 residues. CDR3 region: CASSVNRNQETQYF. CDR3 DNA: TGTGCCAGCAGTGTTAACAGAAACCAAGAGACCCAGTACTTC.

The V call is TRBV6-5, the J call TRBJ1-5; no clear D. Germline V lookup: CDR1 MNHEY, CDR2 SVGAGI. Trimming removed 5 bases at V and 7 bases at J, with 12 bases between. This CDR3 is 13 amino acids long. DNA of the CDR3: TGTGCCAGCAGTAGTACAAACGCCCAGCCCCAGCATTTT. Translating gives CASSSTNAQPQHF.

CDR3 nucleotides: TGTGCCAGTAGCCTTAGGGCCAAATCCTACGAGCAGTACTTC. It yields the protein CASSLRAKSYEQYF. This chain uses TRBV19 with TRBJ2-7; D is undetermined. Trimming cost V 6 bases and J 1 base, with 13 bases left between them. Germline V gene data show CDR1 as LNHDA and CDR2 as SQIVND (reference sequence). The CDR3 loop spans 14 amino acids.

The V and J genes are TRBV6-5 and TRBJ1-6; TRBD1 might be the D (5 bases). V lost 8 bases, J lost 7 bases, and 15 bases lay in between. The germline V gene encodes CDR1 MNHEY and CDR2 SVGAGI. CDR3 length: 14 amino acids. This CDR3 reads CASGPQGRNSPLHF. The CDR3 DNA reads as TGTGCCAGCGGACCCCAGGGACGCAATTCACCCCTCCACTTT.

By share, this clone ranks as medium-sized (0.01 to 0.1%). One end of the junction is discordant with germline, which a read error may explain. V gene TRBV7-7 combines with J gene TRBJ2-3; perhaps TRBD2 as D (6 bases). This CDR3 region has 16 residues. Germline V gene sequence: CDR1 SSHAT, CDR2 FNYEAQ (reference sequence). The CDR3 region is CASSLSSSGPRDTQYF. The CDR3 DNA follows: TGTGCTAGCAGCTTGTCCTCGAGCGGGCCGAGGGATACGCAGTATTTT. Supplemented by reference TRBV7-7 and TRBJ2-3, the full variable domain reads GAGVSQSPRYKVTKRGQDVTLRCDPISSHATLYWYQQALGQGPEFLTYFNYEAQPDKSGLPSDRFSAERPEGSISTLTIQRTEQRDSAMYRCASSLSSSGPRDTQYFGPGTRLTVL.

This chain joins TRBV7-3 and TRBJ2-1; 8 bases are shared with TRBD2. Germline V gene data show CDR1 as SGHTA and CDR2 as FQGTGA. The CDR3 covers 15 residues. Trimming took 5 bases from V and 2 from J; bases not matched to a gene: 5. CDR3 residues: CASSLTGLAYNEQFF. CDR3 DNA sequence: TGTGCCAGCAGCCTTACGGGACTAGCCTACAATGAGCAGTTCTTC.

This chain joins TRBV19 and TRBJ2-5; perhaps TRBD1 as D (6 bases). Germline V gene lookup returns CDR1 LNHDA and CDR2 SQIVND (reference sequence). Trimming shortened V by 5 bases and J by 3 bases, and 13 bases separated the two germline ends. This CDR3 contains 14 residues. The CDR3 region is CASSSKQGEETQYF. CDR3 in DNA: TGTGCCAGTAGTTCAAAACAGGGAGAAGAGACCCAGTACTTC.

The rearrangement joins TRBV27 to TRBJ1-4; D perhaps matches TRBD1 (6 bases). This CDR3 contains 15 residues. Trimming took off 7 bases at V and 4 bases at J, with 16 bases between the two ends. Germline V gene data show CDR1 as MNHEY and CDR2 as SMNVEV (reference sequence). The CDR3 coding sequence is TGTGCCAGCACCCGTAGGGGGTTGGGTAATGAAAAACTGTTTTTT. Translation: CASTRRGLGNEKLFF.

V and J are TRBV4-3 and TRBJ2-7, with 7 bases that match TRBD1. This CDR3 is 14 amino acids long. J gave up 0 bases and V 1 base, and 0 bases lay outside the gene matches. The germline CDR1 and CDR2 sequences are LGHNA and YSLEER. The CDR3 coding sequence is TGCGCCAGCAGCCAAGGGGACAGCTCCTACGAGCAGTACTTC. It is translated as CASSQGDSSYEQYF.